A selection of T cell receptor beta chains follows, all from one sample in a study of blood T cell repertoires in COVID-19. This table comes from immunoSEQ multiplex PCR, and its TCRdb copy is limited to in-frame clones, with some not included. Of about 20,000 clones in the sample, around nine tenths are singletons; the top ten hold roughly 10%. Sequences were obtained from peripheral blood. The source of these receptors is a human donor in a cohort sampled during active COVID-19. The donor label of this sample is uncertain. Each CDR3 is given with its conserved first and last residue. D genes are given only for firm matches. Where a row states a size, it is once, few, many or the class of an expanded clone; other rows omit it.

>.|.|TRBV4-2|TRBJ2-5
CASSQDLESTTETQYF
TGTGCCAGCAGCCAAGATTTAGAGTCGACAACTGAGACCCAGTACTTC
>.|TRBD2|TRBV24-1|TRBJ2-2
CATARTSGITGELFF
TGTGCCACCGCACGGACTAGCGGGATCACCGGGGAGCTGTTTTTT
>.|TRBD2|TRBV20-1|TRBJ2-7
CSASSSPGLALNYEQYF
TGCAGTGCTAGTTCATCCCCAGGACTAGCGCTCAACTACGAGCAGTACTTC
>.|.|TRBV7-9|TRBJ1-4
CASSFRQQNEKLFF
TGTGCCAGCAGCTTCAGACAGCAAAATGAAAAACTGTTTTTT
>.|.|TRBV7-9|TRBJ2-7
CASSFGHVLYEQYF
TGTGCCAGCAGCTTCGGACACGTTTTATACGAGCAGTACTTC
>.|TRBD2|TRBV19|TRBJ2-1
CASSIVLAGGISYNEQFF
TGTGCCAGTAGTATCGTCCTAGCGGGAGGAATCTCCTACAATGAGCAGTTCTTC
>.|.|TRBV18|TRBJ2-7
CASSPDFGGSYEQYF
TGTGCCAGCTCACCAGATTTTGGGGGGTCCTACGAGCAGTACTTC
>.|TRBD1|TRBV19|TRBJ1-2
CASSIPRTGGGYGYTF
TGTGCCAGTAGTATACCCCGGACAGGGGGTGGCTATGGCTACACCTTC
>.|TRBD2|TRBV5-5|TRBJ2-3
CASSSPTSGSTDTQYF
TGTGCCAGCAGCTCCCCCACTAGCGGTAGCACAGATACGCAGTATTTT
>once|.|TRBV6-5|TRBJ1-2
CASRRREGDGYTF
TGTGCCAGCAGACGACGGGAGGGTGATGGCTACACCTTC
>.|.|TRBV27|TRBJ1-2
CASSGQEQSGYTF
TGTGCCAGCAGTGGTCAGGAACAGAGTGGCTACACCTTC
>.|TRBD2|TRBV28|TRBJ2-7
CASSFGWGTSGNIPTYEQYF
TGTGCCAGCAGTTTTGGATGGGGGACTAGCGGGAACATCCCCACCTACGAGCAGTACTTC
>.|.|TRBV7-2|TRBJ2-2
CASSSYGRKNTGELFF
TGTGCCAGCAGCTCCTACGGCAGGAAGAACACCGGGGAGCTGTTTTTT
>once|.|TRBV9|TRBJ2-1
CASSVTRFF
TGTGCCAGCAGCGTAACGCGGTTCTTC
>.|TRBD2|TRBV11-3|TRBJ2-5
CASSLGGNQETQYF
TGTGCCAGCAGCTTGGGGGGGAACCAAGAGACCCAGTACTTC
>.|TRBD2|TRBV7-8|TRBJ2-1
CASSRVAGGAGEQFF
TGTGCCAGCAGCCGAGTAGCGGGAGGAGCGGGTGAGCAGTTCTTC
>.|TRBD2|TRBV19|TRBJ2-2
CASSIYTHLKIAGGTTGELFF
TGTGCCAGTAGTATATATACCCACCTAAAGATAGCGGGAGGTACGACCGGGGAGCTGTTTTTT
>.|.|TRBV24-1|TRBJ1-1
CATSPGMNTEAFF
TGTGCCACCAGTCCAGGGATGAACACTGAAGCTTTCTTT
>.|TRBD1|TRBV7-2|TRBJ1-2
CASSSWDSSNYGYTF
TGTGCCAGCAGCTCATGGGACAGCTCTAACTATGGCTACACCTTC
>.|TRBD2|TRBV12-3/TRBV12-4|TRBJ2-7
CASSRGDSYEQYF
TGTGCCAGCAGTCGGGGGGACTCCTACGAGCAGTACTTC
>.|TRBD1|TRBV27|TRBJ2-7
CASSLSGQGSYEQYF
TGTGCCAGCAGTTTATCGGGACAGGGCTCCTACGAGCAGTACTTC
>.|TRBD2|TRBV7-3|TRBJ2-5
CASSLTGREIVKTQYF
TGTGCCAGCAGCTTAACTGGGCGGGAGATCGTGAAGACCCAGTACTTC
>once|TRBD1|TRBV9|TRBJ1-3
CASSVDGGGALGNTIYF
TGTGCCAGCAGCGTAGACGGAGGGGGCGCGTTAGGAAACACCATATATTTT
>.|.|TRBV7-7|TRBJ2-5
CASSNSLETQYF
TGTGCCAGCAGCAACTCCTTGGAGACCCAGTACTTC
>.|.|TRBV3-1/TRBV3-2|TRBJ1-5
CASSQVSPAYQPQHF
TGTGCCAGCAGCCAAGTTAGTCCCGCGTATCAGCCCCAGCATTTT
>.|.|TRBV10-1|TRBJ2-1
CASSEGTYNEQFF
TGCGCCAGCAGTGAAGGGACTTACAATGAGCAGTTCTTC
>.|.|TRBV5-6|TRBJ2-3
CASSFGQPHTDTQYF
TGTGCCAGCAGCTTCGGACAGCCCCACACAGATACGCAGTATTTT
>once|.|TRBV6-2/TRBV6-3|TRBJ1-2
CASSYGGDYGYTF
TGTGCCAGCAGTTACGGCGGAGACTATGGCTACACCTTC